What follows are 24 T cell receptor beta chains derived from one specimen sequenced in a study of CD8 T cells in ankylosing spondylitis. TCRdb itself ran the 5' RACE reads through MiXCR, one entry per CDR3 protein. The table has about 160,000 distinct CDR3 sequences, about a sixth seen once; the top ten hold about 7.8%. Material for sequencing was blood, either unsorted or a sorted T cell fraction (not recorded which). Source of these receptors: a male donor with ankylosing spondylitis or in good health (not recorded which).

This clonotype has a handful of counts. The chain uses TRBV6-5 and TRBJ1-2, with 8 bases fitting TRBD1. V lost 2 bases to trimming and J lost 6 bases; unmatched junction nucleotides: 2. Germline values: CDR1 MNHEY, CDR2 SVGAGI. The CDR3 runs 13 residues. The CDR3 here is CASSYLTGDGYTF. CDR3 coding DNA: TGTGCCAGCAGTTACCTGACAGGGGATGGCTACACCTTC.

This clonotype was picked up a small number of times. A clone one base away is much larger, so this may be a read error. This chain joins TRBV7-2 and TRBJ2-3; D not resolved. This CDR3 has 12 amino acids. Deletions cut 6 bases from V and 0 bases from J, with 4 bases between. Germline-derived CDR1 and CDR2 are SGHTA and FQGNSA. For the CDR3, the DNA is TGTGCCAGCAGACGGAGCACAGATACGCAGTATTTT. This encodes CASRRSTDTQYF.

This clonotype was picked up many times. V usage is TRBV2 and J usage is TRBJ1-1; 8 bases fit TRBD1. CDR3 length: 14 amino acids. V trimming: 5 bases; J trimming: 4 bases; junction bases outside the gene matches: 6. From germline, CDR1 is SNHLY and CDR2 FYNNEI. Written as DNA, the CDR3 is TGTGCCAGCAGTCCACAGGGGGTTTCCACTGAAGCTTTCTTT. Its translation is CASSPQGVSTEAFF. The full variable domain, rest sourced from reference TRBV2 and TRBJ1-1, is EPEVTQTPSHQVTQMGQEVILRCVPISNHLYFYWYRQILGQKVEFLVSFYNNEISEKSEIFDDQFSVERPDGSNFTLKIRSTKLEDSAMYFCASSPQGVSTEAFFGQGTRLTVV.

The sample holds many counts of this clonotype. This chain uses TRBV20-1 with TRBJ2-3; maybe TRBD1 (6 bases). The CDR3 extends over 18 amino acids. The V end lost 0 bases, the J end lost 1 base, and 20 bases lay between the germline ends. Germline CDR1 reads DFQATT; CDR2 reads SNEGSKA (reference sequence). The CDR3 sequence: CSARDLHQQGRRTDTQYF. The CDR3 DNA reads TGCAGTGCTAGAGATCTCCACCAACAGGGAAGGCGCACAGATACGCAGTATTTT.

In this sample, this clonotype turned up a few times. The chain carries TRBV5-4 and TRBJ1-1, with TRBD1 as a possible D gene (5 bases). The CDR3 length is 15 residues. With 0 bases removed from V and 1 base from J, the gap between germline ends came to 10 bases. Germline CDR1 SGHNT, CDR2 YYREEE (reference sequence). CDR3 sequence: CASSLVGRANTEAFF. The CDR3 DNA sequence: TGTGCCAGCAGCTTGGTCGGCAGGGCGAACACTGAAGCTTTCTTT.

The V call is TRBV20-1, the J call TRBJ2-3; a weak D match, TRBD2 (6 bases). Trimming took 3 bases from V and 0 from J, leaving 16 bases between them. Germline CDR1 DFQATT, CDR2 SNEGSKA (reference sequence). The length of the CDR3 is 16 residues. The DNA of the CDR3 is TGCAGTGCTAGCGGGAGCCGGGGAACTAGCACAGATACGCAGTATTTT. Translated: CSASGSRGTSTDTQYF.

On this clonotype itself: Just one base apart from a much larger clone, this may be a read error. V gene TRBV5-6 combines with J gene TRBJ2-7; 8 nucleotides agree with TRBD1. CDR1 SGHDT and CDR2 YYEEEE come from the germline V gene. The V and J ends lost 7 bases and 1 base, in that order; junction bases with no gene match: 10. The CDR3 loop spans 15 amino acids. In DNA, the CDR3 is TGTGCCAGCGGCTCGGACAGGGAGTTATCCTACGAGCAGTACTTC. This encodes CASGSDRELSYEQYF.

The V gene is TRBV20-1, the J gene TRBJ1-5; unclear D gene. The V end lost 6 bases, the J end lost 0 bases, and 9 bases lay between the germline ends. The CDR3 sequence is 13 residues long. The germline CDR1 and CDR2 sequences are DFQATT and SNEGSKA (reference sequence). CDR3 in DNA: TGCAGTGCACGACGGTATAGCAATCAGCCCCAGCATTTT. This sequence encodes CSARRYSNQPQHF.

This clonotype was counted at least ten times. The CDR3 nucleotides read TGCAGCGTTGGAAAACTTGGGGAGACCCAGTACTTC. This encodes CSVGKLGETQYF. The chain carries TRBV29-1 and TRBJ2-5; D remains ambiguous. The CDR3 loop spans 12 amino acids. V gave up 4 bases and J gave up 5 bases, with 11 bases separating them. Germline CDR1 is SQVTM and CDR2 is ANQGSEA.

The chain is built from TRBV12-5 and TRBJ2-7, with 9 nucleotides matching TRBD2. The CDR3 runs 15 residues. V gave up 1 base and J gave up 4 bases; unmatched junction bases: 5. Germline V lookup: CDR1 LGHNT, CDR2 FRNRAP. CDR3 in DNA: TGTGCTAGTGGTTTGGGTAGCGGGAGTGGGTACGAGCAGTACTTC. It codes for CASGLGSGSGYEQYF.

This clonotype was counted ten times or more. The chain links TRBV7-8 to TRBJ1-2; tentative D call: TRBD1 (6 bases). Germline CDR1 and CDR2: SGHVS and FQNEAQ. V lost 5 bases to trimming and J lost 7 bases, with 17 bases between them. This CDR3 is built from 14 residues. CDR3 sequence (DNA): TGTGCCAGCAGCACCGGCACAGGGCCAAGTGGCTACACCTTC. Translated, it gives CASSTGTGPSGYTF. The entire variable domain, with the rest obtained from reference TRBV7-8 and TRBJ1-2, is as follows: GAGVSQSPRYKVAKRGQDVALRCDPISGHVSLFWYQQALGQGPEFLTYFQNEAQLDKSGLPSDRFFAERPEGSVSTLKIQRTQQEDSAVYLCASSTGTGPSGYTFGSGTRLTVV.

V usage is TRBV7-9 and J usage is TRBJ2-1; D gene unclear. Germline CDR1 and CDR2: SEHNR and FQNEAQ (reference sequence). Trimming shortened V by 1 base and J by 5 bases, and 15 bases separated the two germline ends. The CDR3 sequence is 16 residues long. The CDR3 DNA sequence: TGTGCCAGCAGCTTAGAAGCAAAGGGCTACAACAATGAGCAGTTCTTC. It specifies CASSLEAKGYNNEQFF.

This clonotype was detected once. The rearrangement links TRBV27 to TRBJ1-5, with a possible D match to TRBD1 (5 bases). This CDR3 comprises 16 residues. The V gene lost 8 bases and the J gene lost 2 bases, with 19 bases spanning the gap. Germline assignment: CDR1 MNHEY and CDR2 SMNVEV (reference sequence). CDR3 sequence: CASGRRAGSGNQPQHF. CDR3 bases: TGTGCCAGCGGGAGGAGGGCAGGGAGCGGCAATCAGCCCCAGCATTTT.

This clonotype turned up a few times. The chain links TRBV19 to TRBJ2-7, with D possibly matching TRBD2 (5 bases). Trimming cost V 4 bases and J 4 bases, with 17 bases left between them. The germline gives CDR1 LNHDA, CDR2 SQIVND (reference sequence). The CDR3 consists of 15 residues. This CDR3 is CASSTIMDGKYEQYF. In DNA, the CDR3 is TGTGCCAGTAGTACCATTATGGACGGGAAATACGAGCAGTACTTC. The whole variable domain, remainder taken from reference TRBV19 and TRBJ2-7, is DGGITQSPKYLFRKEGQNVTLSCEQNLNHDAMYWYRQDPGQGLRLIYYSQIVNDFQKGDIAEGYSVSREKKESFPLTVTSAQKNPTAFYLCASSTIMDGKYEQYFGPGTRLTVT.

Many counts were recorded for this clonotype. As DNA, the CDR3 is TGTGCCTGGAGTGTACGGAGCAATCAGCCCCAGCATTTT. Translated, it gives CAWSVRSNQPQHF. The genes are TRBV30 and TRBJ1-5, with no clear D. Germline CDR1 and CDR2: GTSNPN and SVGIG (reference sequence). Trimming pared 0 bases from V and 1 base from J, leaving 4 bases between. This CDR3 has 13 amino acids. Full variable domain (outside the CDR3, taken from reference TRBV30 and TRBJ1-5): SQTIHQWPATLVQPVGSPLSLECTVEGTSNPNLYWYRQAAGRGLQLLFYSVGIGQISSEVPQNLSASRPQDRQFILSSKKLLLSDSGFYLCAWSVRSNQPQHFGDGTRLSIL.

This clonotype was recorded at least ten times. The CDR3 bases are TGTGCCAGCAGACGGACAGCTAATGAAAAACTGTTTTTT. This sequence encodes CASRRTANEKLFF. This rearrangement joins TRBV27 to TRBJ1-4; D perhaps matches TRBD1 (6 bases). Trimming pared 6 bases from V and 3 bases from J, leaving 8 bases between. The germline CDR1 and CDR2 sequences are MNHEY and SMNVEV (reference sequence). The CDR3 is made up of 13 amino acids.

This clonotype has a handful of counts. The chain combines TRBV7-9 with TRBJ1-4; D might be TRBD1 (5 bases). CDR1 and CDR2 (germline): SEHNR, FQNEAQ (reference sequence). V was shortened by 5 bases and J by 1 base, with 14 bases between the two germline ends. The CDR3 covers 16 residues. The CDR3 region has the DNA TGTGCCAGCAGCCCCCCGCGGGGACGAACTAATGAAAAACTGTTTTTT. This gives the protein CASSPPRGRTNEKLFF.

The V gene is TRBV29-1, the J gene TRBJ2-1; a weak D match, TRBD1 (6 bases). Trimming stripped 7 bases from V and 4 bases from J, with 17 bases between. Germline V gene lookup returns CDR1 SQVTM and CDR2 ANQGSEA. The CDR3 has 14 residues. The CDR3 here is CSAPDSETYNEQFF. The CDR3 region has the DNA TGCAGCGCCCCGGACAGCGAAACTTACAATGAGCAGTTCTTC.

Ten or more counts support this clonotype. The V call is TRBV6-5, the J call TRBJ1-5, with no clear D. CDR3 length: 15 amino acids. V lost 0 bases and J 6 bases, leaving 12 bases between the germline ends. The V gene's germline CDR1 is MNHEY and CDR2 SVGAGI. The CDR3 DNA follows: TGTGCCAGCAGTTACTCGTACGGGGAAGCTCAGCCCCAGCATTTT. This translates into CASSYSYGEAQPQHF.

This clonotype was recorded a few times. J is TRBJ2-7 and V is TRBV12-3 or TRBV12-4; 8 nucleotides match TRBD1. The junction had 8 bases not matched to a gene; V was cut back by 7 bases and J by 3 bases. The CDR3 runs 14 residues. The CDR3 DNA follows: TGTGCCAGCAACACAGGGGGAGAAGTCTACGAGCAGTACTTC. It encodes CASNTGGEVYEQYF.

Ten or more counts support this clonotype. The rearrangement links TRBV20-1 to TRBJ1-5; TRBD1 might be the D (6 bases). V was cut by 6 bases and J by 7 bases, with 16 bases left in between. CDR3 length equals 13 residues. Germline CDR1 and CDR2: DFQATT and SNEGSKA (reference sequence). As DNA, the CDR3 is TGCAGTGCCCCAACAGGGTGGAGGCAGCCCCAGCATTTT. It yields the protein CSAPTGWRQPQHF.

The chain is built from TRBV18 and TRBJ2-7, with TRBD1 matching over 7 bases. The germline V gene has CDR1 KGHSH and CDR2 LQKENI. The trim removed 6 bases at V and 3 bases at J, leaving 5 bases unmatched. The CDR3 totals 13 residues. CDR3 sequence: CASSSGTDYEQYF. CDR3 sequence (DNA): TGTGCCAGCTCTTCCGGGACAGACTACGAGCAGTACTTC.

This clonotype showed up just a few times. The rearrangement links TRBV18 to TRBJ1-1; maybe TRBD1 (5 bases). Germline loops: CDR1 KGHSH, CDR2 LQKENI. Trimming left V 3 bases short and J 6 bases short, with 14 bases between. The CDR3 spans 14 residues. CDR3 sequence: CASSPSAGESEAFF. The CDR3 nucleotides are TGTGCCAGCTCACCGAGCGCGGGGGAGTCTGAAGCTTTCTTT.

This clonotype has at least ten counts. This sequence joins TRBV5-1 and TRBJ2-1; 7 bases fit TRBD2. Trimming removed 2 bases from V and 8 bases from J; junction bases left unmatched: 10. Germline V CDR1 and CDR2: SGHRS, YFSETQ. The CDR3 runs 15 residues. The DNA of the CDR3 is TGCGCCAGCAGCTTTTGGGCGGGAGTCCCCCATGAGCAGTTCTTC. It translates to CASSFWAGVPHEQFF.